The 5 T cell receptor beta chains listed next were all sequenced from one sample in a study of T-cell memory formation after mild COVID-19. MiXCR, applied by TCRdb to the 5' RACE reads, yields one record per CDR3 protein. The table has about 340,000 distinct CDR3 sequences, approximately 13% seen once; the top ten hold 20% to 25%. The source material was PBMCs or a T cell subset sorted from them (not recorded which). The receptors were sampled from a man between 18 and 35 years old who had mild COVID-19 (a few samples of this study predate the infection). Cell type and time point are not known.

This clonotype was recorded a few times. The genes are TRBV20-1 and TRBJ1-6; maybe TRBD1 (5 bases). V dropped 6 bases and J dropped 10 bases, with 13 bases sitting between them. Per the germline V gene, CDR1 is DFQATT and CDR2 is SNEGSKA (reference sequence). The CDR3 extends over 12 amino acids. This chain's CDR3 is CSAASGDSPLHF. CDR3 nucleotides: TGCAGTGCGGCTTCGGGGGACTCACCCCTCCACTTT.

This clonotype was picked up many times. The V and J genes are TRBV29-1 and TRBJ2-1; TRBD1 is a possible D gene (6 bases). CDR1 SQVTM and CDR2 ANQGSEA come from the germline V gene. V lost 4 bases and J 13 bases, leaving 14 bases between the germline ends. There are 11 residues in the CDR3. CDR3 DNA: TGCAGCGTTGGTACAGGGACCATTCAGTTCTTC. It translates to CSVGTGTIQFF.

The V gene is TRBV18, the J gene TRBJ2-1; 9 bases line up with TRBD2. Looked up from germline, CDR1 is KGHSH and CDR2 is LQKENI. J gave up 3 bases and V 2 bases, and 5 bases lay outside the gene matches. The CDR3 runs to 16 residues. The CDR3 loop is CASSPLAGAYYNEQFF. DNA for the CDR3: TGTGCCAGCTCACCATTAGCGGGGGCCTACTACAATGAGCAGTTCTTC. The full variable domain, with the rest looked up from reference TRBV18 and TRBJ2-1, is NAGVMQNPRHLVRRRGQEARLRCSPMKGHSHVYWYRQLPEEGLKFMVYLQKENIIDESGMPKERFSAEFPKEGPSILRIQQVVRGDSAAYFCASSPLAGAYYNEQFFGPGTRLTVL.

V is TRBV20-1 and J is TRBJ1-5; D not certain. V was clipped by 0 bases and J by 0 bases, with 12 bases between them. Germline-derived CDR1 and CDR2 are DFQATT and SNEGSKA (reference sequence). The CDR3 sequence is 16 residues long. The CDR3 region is CSARDRTGNSNQPQHF. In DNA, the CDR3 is TGCAGTGCTAGAGACAGGACGGGAAATAGCAATCAGCCCCAGCATTTT.

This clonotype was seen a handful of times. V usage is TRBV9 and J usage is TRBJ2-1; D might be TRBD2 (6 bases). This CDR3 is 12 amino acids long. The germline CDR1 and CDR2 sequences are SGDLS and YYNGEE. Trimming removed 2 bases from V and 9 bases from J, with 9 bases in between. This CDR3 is CASSVRGTEQFF. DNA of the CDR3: TGTGCCAGCAGCGTTCGGGGGACTGAGCAGTTCTTC.